These 23 T cell receptor beta chains share one sample of origin, sequenced in a study of shared clonotypes between healthy human individuals. Produced via immunoSEQ multiplex PCR; TCRdb's table is partial and in-frame only. The data hold some 2,000,000 clones, with 85% to 95% observed a single time. Sequencing input: naive CD4+ T cells sorted from blood. Subset denoted: CD45RA+ positively selected. The receptors were sampled from a man younger than 35 in good health.

The V call is TRBV9, the J call TRBJ1-2; perhaps TRBD1 as D (5 bases). With 5 bases removed from V and 7 bases from J, the gap between germline ends came to 18 bases. The CDR3 loop spans 14 amino acids. Germline V lookup: CDR1 SGDLS, CDR2 YYNGEE. The CDR3: CASRPRDLGGGYTF. The CDR3 DNA reads as TGTGCCAGCAGACCACGGGACCTCGGAGGTGGCTACACCTTC.

The chain's CDR3 is CASSYSEKGKQFF. The CDR3 DNA reads TGTGCCAGCAGTTACTCGGAGAAGGGAAAACAGTTCTTC. The chain uses TRBV6-5 and TRBJ2-1; D uncertain. V lost 0 bases and J lost 13, with 13 bases in between. The germline V gene encodes CDR1 MNHEY and CDR2 SVGAGI. This CDR3 is built from 13 residues.

This clone was seen just once. V gene TRBV5-1 combines with J gene TRBJ2-1, with unresolved D. Trimming shortened V by 1 base and J by 0 bases, and 14 bases separated the two germline ends. Germline V gene sequence: CDR1 SGHRS, CDR2 YFSETQ. CDR3 length equals 17 residues. The CDR3 sequence: CASSLRKGPNSYNEQFF. For the CDR3, the DNA is TGCGCCAGCAGCTTGCGGAAGGGCCCCAACTCCTACAATGAGCAGTTCTTC.

To note about this clone: The same CDR3 also results from other DNA sequences found in this sample. V is TRBV5-4 and J is TRBJ2-3; D is unclear. The CDR3 has 13 residues. Deletions cut 4 bases from V and 0 bases from J, with 6 bases between. The germline V gene has CDR1 SGHNT and CDR2 YYREEE (reference sequence). CDR3 sequence (DNA): TGTGCCAGCAGCCTCCCTAGCACAGATACGCAGTATTTT. Protein sequence: CASSLPSTDTQYF.

The chain uses TRBV5-4 and TRBJ1-1; perhaps TRBD1 as D (6 bases). V gave up 4 bases and J gave up 1 base, with 11 bases separating them. Germline V gene data show CDR1 as SGHNT and CDR2 as YYREEE (reference sequence). CDR3 size: 14 residues. Written as DNA, the CDR3 is TGTGCCAGCAGCCGGGAGGGGGGGAACACTGAAGCTTTCTTT. This encodes CASSREGGNTEAFF. The whole variable domain, filled in from reference TRBV5-4 and TRBJ1-1, reads ETGVTQSPTHLIKTRGQQVTLRCSSQSGHNTVSWYQQALGQGPQFIFQYYREEENGRGNFPPRFSGLQFPNYSSELNVNALELDDSALYLCASSREGGNTEAFFGQGTRLTVV.

This chain joins TRBV5-1 and TRBJ2-7, with 10 bases identical to TRBD1. Per the germline V gene, CDR1 is SGHRS and CDR2 is YFSETQ. The ends lost 0 bases at V and 6 bases at J; junction bases unmatched: 9. The CDR3 spans 16 residues. CDR3 sequence: CASSLDDRGRSGEQYF. The CDR3 nucleotides are TGCGCCAGCAGCTTGGATGACAGGGGGCGCTCAGGCGAGCAGTACTTC.

The table lists this clone with a count of one. Within the sample, other DNA sequences also encode this same CDR3. The genes are TRBV9 and TRBJ1-6; 8 bases align to TRBD1. Germline V gene sequence: CDR1 SGDLS, CDR2 YYNGEE. There are 14 residues in the CDR3. Losses at the gene ends were 2 bases for V and 10 bases for J; bases not matched to a gene: 5. As DNA, the CDR3 is TGTGCCAGCAGCGTCCAGGGGGCGGGATCACCCCTCCACTTT. The encoded protein is CASSVQGAGSPLHF.

The chain employs TRBV5-4 and TRBJ2-1, with TRBD2 matching over 9 bases. The CDR3 length is 15 residues. CDR1 and CDR2 (germline): SGHNT, YYREEE (reference sequence). J was trimmed by 4 bases and V by 3 bases; bases with no gene match: 5. The CDR3 coding sequence is TGTGCCAGCAGCTCCAGACTAGCGGCTTACAATGAGCAGTTCTTC. Protein product: CASSSRLAAYNEQFF.

The chain recombines TRBV10-2 with TRBJ1-4; 9 bases fit TRBD1. The CDR3 spans 16 residues. The germline V gene has CDR1 WSHSY and CDR2 SAAADI. J was trimmed by 7 bases and V by 2 bases; bases with no gene match: 8. The CDR3 region has the DNA TGCGCCAGCAGTGAGCCTACAGGGGGCTATAGTGAAAAACTGTTTTTT. Its protein is CASSEPTGGYSEKLFF.

This chain connects TRBV5-6 to TRBJ2-1; 10 positions match TRBD2. Germline V lookup: CDR1 SGHDT, CDR2 YYEEEE. With V trimmed by 4 bases and J by 14 bases, 3 bases remained unmatched. This CDR3 contains 11 residues. CDR3 sequence: CASSHGTSEFF. Here the CDR3 DNA reads TGTGCCAGCAGCCACGGGACTAGCGAGTTCTTC.

This sequence joins TRBV11-2 and TRBJ1-4; D not certain. There are 14 residues in the CDR3. Trimming removed 1 base from V and 7 bases from J, with 10 bases in between. CDR1 is SGHAT and CDR2 is FQNNGV in the germline V gene. The CDR3 spells CASSLAGIGEKLFF. The CDR3 nucleotides read TGTGCCAGCAGCTTAGCCGGGATAGGTGAAAAACTGTTTTTT.

Notes on this clone: The sample has other DNA sequences that encode this CDR3 too. The chain couples TRBV6-1 to TRBJ1-1; D unclear. CDR3 length: 13 residues. Looked up from germline, CDR1 is MNHNS and CDR2 is SASEGT. V shed 6 bases and J shed 0 bases, with 8 bases lying between them. The CDR3 DNA reads as TGTGCCAGCAGAAGAGGGCTGAACACTGAAGCTTTCTTT. This gives the protein CASRRGLNTEAFF.

V and J are TRBV9 and TRBJ2-1; D is possibly TRBD2 (5 bases). Trimming pared 4 bases from V and 0 bases from J, leaving 14 bases between. Germline loops: CDR1 SGDLS, CDR2 YYNGEE. The length of the CDR3 is 16 residues. CDR3 sequence reads: CASSPTGIFSYNEQFF. In nucleotides, the CDR3 is TGTGCCAGCAGCCCCACGGGGATTTTCTCCTACAATGAGCAGTTCTTC.

The J gene is TRBJ2-5, the V gene TRBV30; D gene unclear. Trimming took 2 bases from V and 2 from J, leaving 9 bases between them. This CDR3 contains 13 residues. Germline V gives CDR1 GTSNPN, CDR2 SVGIG (reference sequence). The CDR3, as DNA: TGTGCCTGGAGTCGGCAGCCTCAAGAGACCCAGTACTTC. This gives the protein CAWSRQPQETQYF.

The rearrangement uses TRBV6-4 and TRBJ2-3; D uncertain. This CDR3 spans 13 amino acids. The ends were cut back, 4 bases at V and 4 bases at J, with 9 bases in the middle. Germline V gives CDR1 MRHNA, CDR2 SNTAGT. The CDR3 DNA reads as TGTGCCAGCAGTGTCGTCTATTCAGATACGCAGTATTTT. The encoded protein is CASSVVYSDTQYF.

CDR3 loop: CASSSEVRSNEQYF. In DNA form, the CDR3 reads TGTGCCAGCAGCTCGGAGGTCCGATCCAACGAGCAGTACTTC. The chain carries TRBV28 and TRBJ2-7, with a weak D call TRBD2 (5 bases). V shed 6 bases and J shed 5 bases, with 17 bases lying between them. This CDR3 comprises 14 residues. Germline V gene lookup returns CDR1 MDHEN and CDR2 SYDVKM.

As concerns this clone: The sample has other DNA sequences that encode this CDR3 too. The rearrangement uses TRBV7-2 and TRBJ2-7; 8 bases line up with TRBD2. Per germline, CDR1 SGHTA and CDR2 FQGNSA. This CDR3 contains 14 residues. After removal of 3 bases from V and 1 base from J, the junction contained 2 bases not matched to a gene. The DNA for the CDR3 is TGTGCCAGCAGCTTCGGGACTAGTTCCTACGAGCAGTACTTC. This sequence encodes CASSFGTSSYEQYF.

This rearrangement joins TRBV4-1 to TRBJ2-5; 7 bases map to TRBD1. The CDR3 loop spans 14 amino acids. Germline V lookup: CDR1 MGHRA, CDR2 YSYEKL. Trimming at V came to 3 bases and at J to 5 bases, leaving 6 bases not matched to a gene. The CDR3 reads CASSHETGSETQYF. In DNA form, the CDR3 reads TGCGCCAGCAGCCACGAGACAGGGTCGGAGACCCAGTACTTC.

The chain combines TRBV11-2 with TRBJ2-7; 10 bases line up with TRBD1. Trimming removed 3 bases from V and 4 bases from J; junction bases left unmatched: 6. Germline V CDR1 and CDR2: SGHAT, FQNNGV. CDR3 length equals 15 residues. CDR3 sequence: CASSFGTGAWYEQYF. In DNA form, the CDR3 reads TGTGCCAGCAGCTTCGGGACAGGGGCTTGGTACGAGCAGTACTTC.

V usage is TRBV5-4 and J usage is TRBJ2-3; D is ambiguous. Trimming removed 2 bases at V and 0 bases at J, with 22 bases between. The CDR3 length is 19 residues. Germline loops: CDR1 SGHNT, CDR2 YYREEE (reference sequence). The CDR3 protein is CASSLSAVSSLTSTDTQYF. Here the CDR3 DNA reads TGTGCCAGCAGCTTATCGGCGGTATCCTCTCTTACTAGCACAGATACGCAGTATTTT.

V usage is TRBV2 and J usage is TRBJ2-1; 8 nucleotides match TRBD1. Trimming took 7 bases from V and 2 from J; bases not matched to a gene: 10. The CDR3 loop spans 16 amino acids. From germline, CDR1 is SNHLY and CDR2 FYNNEI. The CDR3 loop reads CASIRLQGVPYNEQFF. CDR3 bases: TGTGCCAGCATCCGTTTACAGGGGGTACCCTACAATGAGCAGTTCTTC. Complete variable domain (other parts from reference TRBV2 and TRBJ2-1): EPEVTQTPSHQVTQMGQEVILRCVPISNHLYFYWYRQILGQKVEFLVSFYNNEISEKSEIFDDQFSVERPDGSNFTLKIRSTKLEDSAMYFCASIRLQGVPYNEQFFGPGTRLTVL.

The chain is built from TRBV6-1 and TRBJ2-5; TRBD2 matches 9 bases. CDR3 length: 15 residues. The germline CDR1 and CDR2 sequences are MNHNS and SASEGT. Unmatched junction bases numbered 11, after V lost 7 bases and J lost 5 bases. The CDR3, as DNA: TGTGCCAGCACCCTAATGCTAGCGGGGATGGAGACCCAGTACTTC. Amino acids: CASTLMLAGMETQYF.

The chain links TRBV30 to TRBJ2-2; the D is unclear. V dropped 1 base and J dropped 1 base, with 4 bases sitting between them. The CDR3 consists of 13 residues. Germline V gene data show CDR1 as GTSNPN and CDR2 as SVGIG (reference sequence). The chain's CDR3 is CAWSGGNTGELFF. The DNA for the CDR3 is TGTGCCTGGAGTGGAGGGAACACCGGGGAGCTGTTTTTT.